These 2 T cell receptor beta chains originate from one sample sequenced in a study of shared clonotypes between healthy human individuals. Only in-frame clones appear in the TCRdb table, and some are missing; sequencing was by immunoSEQ multiplex PCR. The data contain 490,000 or so clones, 70% to 80% of them singletons. Sequencing was done on a sample of PBMCs. These receptors all stem from a woman between 40 and 50 years old in good health. Some clones in this sample may be carry-over from other donors' samples.

This clone was observed once. The V gene is TRBV27, the J gene TRBJ2-7; D may be TRBD1 (6 bases). The germline V and J ends were trimmed by 2 bases and 2 bases, with 10 bases remaining between them. Germline CDR1 reads MNHEY; CDR2 reads SMNVEV (reference sequence). The CDR3 has 14 residues. CDR3 in DNA: TGTGCCAGCAGTTTAAACAGGGAAACCTACGAGCAGTACTTC. Protein sequence: CASSLNRETYEQYF.

This chain connects TRBV4-1 to TRBJ2-1; TRBD2 matches at 8 bases. Per germline, CDR1 MGHRA and CDR2 YSYEKL. The CDR3 extends over 16 amino acids. After removal of 5 bases from V and 4 bases from J, the junction contained 10 bases not matched to a gene. CDR3 region: CASSSPGLGGYNEQFF. CDR3 nucleotide sequence: TGCGCCAGCAGCTCGCCGGGACTAGGGGGGTACAATGAGCAGTTCTTC.